A selection of T cell receptor beta chains follows, all from one sample in a study of response to subunit inactivated influenza vaccine. TCRdb re-called the RT-PCR reads through MiXCR, storing one row per CDR3 protein. The sample consists of about 530,000 distinct CDR3 sequences, 10% to 15% of them appearing once. Sequenced material: PBMCs from blood, taken 40 to 50 days after vaccination. These receptors all stem from a man aged 50 to 59 who received an inactivated influenza vaccine. Both conserved end residues are part of each CDR3. D genes are given only for firm matches. Clone size, where shown, is once, few, many, or a class for clones that have expanded.

TRBJ2-2 | few | TRBD2 | TRBV5-1 | CASSGSVAGLGTGELFF | TGCGCCAGCAGCGGTTCGGTAGCGGGATTGGGGACCGGGGAGCTGTTTTTT
TRBJ2-7 | many | TRBD1 | TRBV20-1 | CSVQGVNEQYF | TGCAGTGTGCAGGGGGTCAACGAGCAGTACTTC
TRBJ1-1 | NA | NA | TRBV3-1 | CAFSLVFGASVNTEAFF | TGTGCCTTCAGTTTAGTCTTTGGAGCAAGTGTGAACACTGAAGCTTTCTTT
TRBJ1-5 | NA | NA | TRBV27 | CASSPRSYGYSNQPQHF | TGTGCCAGCAGTCCCCGTTCGTACGGTTATAGCAATCAGCCCCAGCATTTT
TRBJ2-2 | NA | NA | TRBV6-1 | CASRAETSNTGELFF | TGTGCCAGCAGAGCCGAGACATCGAACACCGGGGAGCTGTTTTTT
TRBJ2-7 | NA | NA | TRBV4-2 | CASSQDSLMTYEQYF | TGTGCCAGCAGCCAAGACTCACTTATGACCTACGAGCAGTACTTC
TRBJ1-5 | few | NA | TRBV6-1 | CASTSGSNHPQHF | TGTGCCAGCACCTCCGGGAGCAATCACCCCCAGCATTTT
TRBJ1-1 | many | NA | TRBV20-1 | CSARTAFDMNTEAFF | TGCAGTGCTAGGACAGCATTCGACATGAACACTGAAGCTTTCTTT
TRBJ2-5 | few | TRBD2 | TRBV13 | CASSRTSGSGGETQYF | TGTGCCAGCAGCCGGACTAGCGGGAGCGGAGGCGAGACCCAGTACTTC
TRBJ2-5 | NA | TRBD2 | TRBV7-2 | CASSLRRLAGYQETQYF | TGTGCCAGCAGCTTAAGAAGACTAGCGGGCTACCAAGAGACCCAGTACTTC
TRBJ1-5 | NA | NA | TRBV12-3/TRBV12-4 | CASSYRAQNQPQHF | TGTGCCAGCAGTTACCGGGCCCAGAATCAGCCCCAGCATTTT
TRBJ2-7 | many | NA | TRBV7-2 | CASSLGPGRSYEQYF | TGTGCCAGCAGCTTAGGGCCAGGACGCTCCTACGAGCAGTACTTC
TRBJ1-4 | few | NA | TRBV5-1 | CASSLGGDEKLFF | TGCGCCAGCAGCTTGGGAGGGGATGAAAAACTGTTTTTT
TRBJ1-6 | NA | NA | TRBV5-1 | CASSLVGQNSPLHF | TGCGCCAGCAGCTTGGTTGGACAAAATTCACCCCTCCACTTT
TRBJ2-2 | few | TRBD2 | TRBV4-3 | CASSQDRRLGGTGELFF | TGCGCCAGCAGCCAAGATAGGCGGCTCGGGGGGACCGGGGAGCTGTTTTTT
TRBJ2-1 | few | NA | TRBV3-1 | CASSQVFGFYNEQFF | TGTGCCAGCAGCCAAGTCTTTGGTTTCTACAATGAGCAGTTCTTC
TRBJ2-2 | few | TRBD2 | TRBV5-6 | CASSLLLAGTNTGELFF | TGTGCCAGCAGCTTGTTGTTAGCGGGGACCAACACCGGGGAGCTGTTTTTT
TRBJ2-2 | few | NA | TRBV27 | CASSYRDSRGELFF | TGTGCCAGCAGTTATCGGGACTCCCGCGGGGAGCTGTTTTTT
TRBJ2-3 | few | TRBD2 | TRBV20-1 | CSARPTPRGLAGVVDTQYF | TGCAGTGCTAGACCTACGCCAAGGGGACTAGCGGGGGTGGTAGATACGCAGTATTTT
TRBJ2-7 | once | TRBD1 | TRBV3-1 | CTSSLAHRDSHSTEQYF | TGTACCAGCAGTTTAGCACATAGGGACAGTCATTCCACCGAGCAGTACTTC
TRBJ2-2 | NA | TRBD1 | TRBV7-9 | CTSSPTPGQGFAGELFF | TGTACCAGCAGCCCTACTCCGGGACAGGGTTTTGCCGGGGAGCTGTTTTTT
TRBJ1-2 | NA | TRBD1 | TRBV6-1 | CASSRDSRFYGYTF | TGTGCCAGCAGTCGGGACAGCAGATTCTATGGCTACACCTTC
TRBJ2-1 | NA | NA | TRBV2 | CASSGEIANEQFF | TGTGCCAGCAGTGGTGAGATAGCTAATGAGCAGTTCTTC
TRBJ2-3 | medium-sized | NA | TRBV29-1 | CSVEVTGRQGTQYF | TGCAGCGTTGAAGTTACGGGCCGCCAAGGCACGCAGTATTTT
TRBJ1-4 | NA | NA | TRBV3-1 | CASSQGHREKLFF | TGTGCCAGCAGCCAAGGACACAGGGAAAAACTGTTTTTT
TRBJ2-4 | NA | TRBD1 | TRBV7-8 | CASSLGGLRGQLTKNIQYF | TGTGCCAGCAGCTTAGGGGGCCTAAGGGGACAGTTAACCAAAAACATTCAGTACTTC
TRBJ2-5 | NA | TRBD2 | TRBV24-1 | CATSDLGGEAQYF | TGTGCCACCAGTGATTTGGGGGGGGAGGCCCAGTACTTC
TRBJ1-6 | many | NA | TRBV29-1 | CSVGEGGTSSPLHF | TGCAGCGTTGGGGAAGGAGGGACGAGTTCACCCCTCCACTTT
TRBJ1-1 | NA | NA | TRBV7-9 | CASTFIGWEAFF | TGTGCCAGTACCTTCATAGGGTGGGAAGCTTTCTTT
TRBJ1-5 | many | NA | TRBV20-1 | CSARENLPGRGFLNQPQHF | TGCAGTGCTAGAGAAAACCTCCCAGGGAGGGGATTCCTCAATCAGCCCCAGCATTTT
TRBJ2-5 | NA | NA | TRBV5-1 | CASSPGITREETQYF | TGCGCCAGCAGCCCCGGTATTACGAGAGAAGAGACCCAGTACTTC
TRBJ2-4 | many | NA | TRBV12-3/TRBV12-4 | CASSSQKGRTDIQYF | TGTGCCAGCAGTTCACAAAAAGGAAGGACGGACATTCAGTACTTC
TRBJ2-2 | few | NA | TRBV24-1 | CATSDFPNTGELFF | TGTGCCACCAGTGATTTTCCGAACACCGGGGAGCTGTTTTTT
TRBJ1-6 | many | TRBD1 | TRBV7-2 | CASSFRDSNNSPLHF | TGTGCCAGCAGCTTCCGGGACAGCAATAATTCACCCCTCCACTTT
TRBJ1-4 | few | NA | TRBV7-2 | CASSLRSGVEKLFF | TGTGCCAGCAGCTTAAGGTCCGGGGTTGAAAAACTGTTTTTT
TRBJ2-1 | NA | NA | TRBV5-1 | CASSLFGSFAGRNVNNEQFF | TGCGCCAGCAGCTTGTTCGGTAGTTTTGCGGGGAGAAACGTTAACAATGAGCAGTTCTTC
TRBJ2-1 | few | NA | TRBV7-2 | CASSPPGLRTTKQFF | TGTGCCAGCAGCCCCCCCGGACTACGGACCACCAAGCAGTTCTTC
TRBJ2-5 | NA | NA | TRBV20-1 | CSARDMPSVETQYF | TGCAGTGCTAGAGATATGCCTAGCGTAGAGACCCAGTACTTC
TRBJ2-3 | many | NA | TRBV7-9 | CASSLAWGDTQYF | TGTGCCAGCAGCTTGGCGTGGGGGGATACGCAGTATTTT
TRBJ2-3 | many | NA | TRBV10-3 | CAISESGGTTDTQYF | TGTGCCATCAGTGAGTCTGGGGGGACCACAGATACGCAGTATTTT
TRBJ2-3 | many | TRBD1 | TRBV7-2 | CASSPNRGPPDTQYF | TGTGCCAGCAGCCCCAACAGGGGCCCCCCAGATACGCAGTATTTT
TRBJ1-5 | few | NA | TRBV20-1 | CSGQESNQPQHF | TGCAGTGGACAGGAAAGCAATCAGCCCCAGCATTTT
TRBJ2-7 | few | NA | TRBV5-1 | CASSLEPGTYEQYF | TGCGCCAGCAGCTTGGAGCCAGGGACCTACGAGCAGTACTTC
TRBJ1-6 | many | NA | TRBV4-3 | CASSQVIGGGLHF | TGCGCCAGCAGCCAAGTCATTGGGGGTGGCCTCCACTTT
TRBJ2-3 | NA | NA | TRBV4-1 | CASSHQGTDTQYF | TGCGCCAGCAGCCATCAGGGGACAGATACGCAGTATTTT
TRBJ2-7 | few | NA | TRBV29-1 | CSVTGFRYEQYF | TGCAGCGTCACAGGGTTCAGGTACGAGCAGTACTTC
TRBJ1-2 | few | NA | TRBV12-3/TRBV12-4 | CASTRSEGNYGYTF | TGTGCCAGCACCCGTTCCGAGGGGAACTATGGCTACACCTTC
TRBJ2-7 | many | NA | TRBV7-2 | CASSLGGGPKGQYF | TGTGCCAGCAGCTTAGGCGGGGGCCCCAAGGGGCAGTACTTC
TRBJ2-5 | NA | NA | TRBV28 | CASSSSMFGSRETHYF | TGTGCCAGCAGTTCCTCTATGTTCGGCAGCAGAGAGACCCACTACTTC
TRBJ2-7 | NA | TRBD2 | TRBV5-1 | CASSPRPRGGILEQYF | TGCGCCAGCAGCCCTCGCCCTCGCGGGGGGATCCTCGAGCAGTACTTC
TRBJ2-7 | NA | NA | TRBV28 | CASSFKFDSDEQYF | TGTGCCAGCAGTTTTAAGTTCGATTCCGACGAGCAGTACTTC
TRBJ2-5 | NA | NA | TRBV7-3 | CASSLIGGTQETQYF | TGTGCCAGCAGCTTAATCGGCGGGACCCAAGAGACCCAGTACTTC
TRBJ2-1 | many | NA | TRBV20-1 | CSAWGRPHNEQFF | TGCAGTGCGTGGGGGAGGCCGCACAATGAGCAGTTCTTC
TRBJ2-1 | NA | TRBD2 | TRBV4-3 | CASSQDWASGGYNEQFF | TGCGCCAGCAGCCAAGATTGGGCTAGCGGGGGTTACAATGAGCAGTTCTTC
TRBJ2-7 | many | NA | TRBV20-1 | CSGRPQSYEQYF | TGCAGTGGCCGGCCCCAATCTTACGAGCAGTACTTC
TRBJ2-1 | NA | TRBD2 | TRBV7-3 | CASSLGGRDNEQFF | TGTGCCAGCAGCTTGGGAGGGAGGGACAATGAGCAGTTCTTC